Following are 10 T cell receptor beta chains from one sample sequenced in a study of shared T cell receptors in the human thymus. Measured with immunoSEQ multiplex PCR; TCRdb has only the in-frame clones, and not every one. The sample yields about 660,000 clones, roughly 90% seen once. The same sample was also studied in work on human thymus T cells.

The sequenced sample was thymocytes. Receptors originate from a boy under three years old with a congenital heart defect.

V gene TRBV27 combines with J gene TRBJ1-2, with 9 bases lining up with TRBD1. Germline assignment: CDR1 MNHEY and CDR2 SMNVEV (reference sequence). V lost 1 base, J lost 1 base, and 13 bases stayed unmatched. This CDR3 spans 19 amino acids. The CDR3: CASSLYPGTGPNFNYGYTF. CDR3 nucleotide sequence: TGTGCCAGCAGTTTATACCCCGGGACAGGGCCCAATTTTAACTATGGCTACACCTTC.

The V gene is TRBV11-2, the J gene TRBJ2-5; D may be TRBD2 (5 bases). CDR1 SGHAT and CDR2 FQNNGV come from the germline V gene. The V end was cut by 11 bases, the J end by 5 bases, with 21 bases between. This CDR3 has 14 residues. CDR3 residues: CASQRSLGGETQYF. DNA for the CDR3: TGTGCCTCCCAGCGGTCATTGGGCGGGGAGACCCAGTACTTC.

This chain links TRBV9 with TRBJ2-7; TRBD2 agrees at 11 bases. V gave up 2 bases and J gave up 5 bases; unmatched junction bases: 6. The CDR3 runs to 15 residues. Germline CDR1 SGDLS, CDR2 YYNGEE. CDR3 in DNA: TGTGCCAGCAGCGTTTTAGCGGGAGGGCCCAACGAGCAGTACTTC. Its protein product is CASSVLAGGPNEQYF.

The CDR3 is CASSPRQGMDNEQFF. CDR3 bases: TGTGCCAGCAGCCCGCGACAGGGAATGGACAATGAGCAGTTCTTC. The chain couples TRBV11-3 to TRBJ2-1, with 7 bases that match TRBD1. J lost 5 bases, V lost 5 bases, and 9 bases had no gene match. This CDR3 has 15 amino acids. In germline, CDR1 is SGHNT, CDR2 YENEEA.

The chain carries TRBV18 and TRBJ2-5; no clear D gene. V was trimmed by 5 bases and J by 3 bases, leaving 13 bases between them. The CDR3 contains 14 residues. CDR1 and CDR2 (germline): KGHSH, LQKENI. DNA for the CDR3: TGTGCCAGCTCATGGGTTGAGGTAGAAGAGACCCAGTACTTC. Protein product: CASSWVEVEETQYF.

The chain is built from TRBV5-6 and TRBJ2-2, with D unresolved. CDR3 length: 13 residues. The germline gives CDR1 SGHDT, CDR2 YYEEEE. V dropped 0 bases and J dropped 5 bases, with 5 bases sitting between them. The CDR3 spells CASSLVGTGELFF. The CDR3 coding sequence is TGTGCCAGCAGCTTGGTCGGGACCGGGGAGCTGTTTTTT.

This clone is a singleton in its sample. The CDR3 DNA reads as TGTGCTAGTGGTTTTAACTGGGGCGAGATCAATCAGCCCCAGCATTTT. Encoded protein: CASGFNWGEINQPQHF. The chain joins TRBV12-5 to TRBJ1-5, with a weak D call TRBD1 (5 bases). The CDR3 runs to 16 residues. The V and J ends lost 3 bases and 3 bases respectively, with 15 bases between them. Germline CDR1 is LGHNT and CDR2 is FRNRAP.

The chain is built from TRBV4-2 and TRBJ2-3; 10 bases are a match to TRBD2. There are 18 residues in the CDR3. Per germline, CDR1 LGHNA and CDR2 YNFKEQ. V trimming: 0 bases; J trimming: 2 bases; junction bases outside the gene matches: 8. The CDR3 nucleotides read TGTGCCAGCAGCCAAGACCGAGAACTAGCGGGGACCACAGATACGCAGTATTTT. Its translation is CASSQDRELAGTTDTQYF.

The rearrangement joins TRBV14 to TRBJ2-5; a possible D gene is TRBD2 (5 bases). V lost 1 base and J 2 bases, leaving 8 bases between the germline ends. CDR3 length: 14 amino acids. The germline V gene has CDR1 SGHDN and CDR2 FVKESK. The CDR3 sequence: CASSQVGGQETQYF. Written as DNA, the CDR3 is TGTGCCAGCAGCCAAGTCGGCGGGCAAGAGACCCAGTACTTC.

The chain carries TRBV9 and TRBJ1-1; possible D gene TRBD1, 6 bases. CDR1 is SGDLS and CDR2 is YYNGEE in the germline V gene. Trimming removed 0 bases at V and 0 bases at J, with 18 bases between. The CDR3 spans 18 residues. The CDR3 spells CASSVGGGDKGMNTEAFF. DNA of the CDR3: TGTGCCAGCAGCGTAGGAGGTGGGGACAAGGGGATGAACACTGAAGCTTTCTTT.